This entry describes one T cell receptor beta chain. This sample is part of a study of regulatory T cells in long-lasting Graves disease. The germline V and J ends were trimmed by 3 bases and 0 bases, with 11 bases remaining between them. The germline CDR1 and CDR2 sequences are LGHNA and YNFKEQ. This CDR3 is 16 amino acids long. Relying on iRepertoire HTBI primers and Arm-PCR of CDR3 regions, the team built TCR beta libraries. From the multiplex PCR reads, TCRdb called clonotypes with MiXCR, one entry per CDR3 protein. The data show 400,000 to 500,000 distinct CDR3 sequences, over 15% seen once. Sample time point: newly diagnosed GD, antithyroid drugs for less than 3 months. PBMC-derived RNA was used for the TCR library. This sample also appeared in a second study, on T cells in Graves' hyperthyroidism and ophthalmopathy. That work states: The HTBI set primed first-round TCR CDR3 RT-PCR.

The J gene is TRBJ2-2, the V gene TRBV4-2; no definite D call. This TCR came from a woman in her 30s with Graves disease. The sequencing here drew on peripheral blood mononuclear cells (PBMCs), taken at new diagnosis, from a patient treated with antithyroid drugs. The CDR3 sequence is CASSHSGYTNTGELFF. The CDR3 nucleotides read TGTGCCAGCAGCCACTCCGGCTATACGAACACCGGGGAGCTGTTTTTT.